This T cell receptor (beta chain) is drawn from a study of T cell clusters in autoimmune cytopenias. Whole-study results and caveats: The T cell clusters came from computational analysis alone and lack functional validation. TRB repertoire shifts in secondary cytopenia and chronic lymphocytic leukemia mostly reflected lymphoma, not autoimmunity. Primary autoimmune cytopenia patients seemingly lacked the physiological T cell clusters found in healthy donors.

With respect to this clonotype: Its target is unknown.

TRB amplification used roughly 250 ng of peripheral blood genomic DNA. The CDR3 totals 14 residues. Germline V gives CDR1 DFQATT, CDR2 SNEGSKA (reference sequence). Multiplex touch-down PCR amplified TRB using TRB-A and TRB-B pools in one tube. TCRdb reprocessed the multiplex PCR reads; each CDR3 protein has one entry and no DNA is given. This table lists around 7,000 distinct CDR3 sequences. The sample consisted of peripheral blood. The TCR was taken from a human donor with an autoimmune cytopenia or autoimmune hepatitis (not recorded which). This sequence joins TRBV20-1 and TRBJ2-7. The CDR3: CSARELANSYEQYF.